This T cell receptor beta chain was found in a study of blood T cell repertoires in COVID-19. Study-wide background: COVID-19 samples collected from the United States, Italy and Spain covered acute and convalescent phases.

In the original workflow: Amplification from reference gene primers served as the basis for estimated nucleated cell counts. TCRdb's table, derived via immunoSEQ multiplex PCR, lists solely in-frame clones and lacks some. The V and J calls and clone size come from that table; D and trimming were worked out from the DNA. The sample yields under 15,000 clones, about nine tenths seen once. The source of this sequence is a human donor in a cohort sampled during active COVID-19. Sample: peripheral blood.

The CDR3 nucleotides read TGTGCCAGCGGGTGGGAGCGGGGGGGCCTGAGTCCAGATACGCAGTATTTT. Its protein is CASGWERGGLSPDTQYF. V and J are TRBV3-1 (or the pseudogene TRBV3-2) and TRBJ2-3, with TRBD2 matching over 10 bases. The V segment lost 8 bases and the J segment 4 bases; nucleotides outside the gene matches: 15. Germline CDR1 LGHDT, CDR2 YNNKEL (reference sequence). This CDR3 contains 17 residues.